The clone carrying this T cell receptor (beta chain) came up a few times. Its antigen is currently unknown. The data stem from a study of CD4 T cells in relation to SARS-CoV-2 and coronaviruses. Study outcomes and limitations: This crossreactivity analysis covered spike protein alone, no other viral proteins. Samples before the pandemic and after infection were not matched within any donor.

The method was immunoSEQ multiplex PCR; TCRdb's version includes in-frame clones alone and lacks a portion of them. Of about 38,000 clones in the sample, roughly 90% were seen once. J lost 2 bases, V lost 7 bases, and 6 bases had no gene match. Germline CDR1 is SNHLY and CDR2 is FYNNEI. This CDR3 has 15 amino acids. The TCR sequence derives from an adult with COVID-19. V gene TRBV2 combines with J gene TRBJ1-5, with TRBD1 matching over 9 bases. Sequenced input: memory CD4+ T cells from PBMCs. DNA of the CDR3: TGTGCCAGCATGGGGACAGGGCGTGGCAATCAGCCCCAGCATTTT. It translates to CASMGTGRGNQPQHF. Full variable domain (rest looked up from reference TRBV2 and TRBJ1-5): EPEVTQTPSHQVTQMGQEVILRCVPISNHLYFYWYRQILGQKVEFLVSFYNNEISEKSEIFDDQFSVERPDGSNFTLKIRSTKLEDSAMYFCASMGTGRGNQPQHFGDGTRLSIL.